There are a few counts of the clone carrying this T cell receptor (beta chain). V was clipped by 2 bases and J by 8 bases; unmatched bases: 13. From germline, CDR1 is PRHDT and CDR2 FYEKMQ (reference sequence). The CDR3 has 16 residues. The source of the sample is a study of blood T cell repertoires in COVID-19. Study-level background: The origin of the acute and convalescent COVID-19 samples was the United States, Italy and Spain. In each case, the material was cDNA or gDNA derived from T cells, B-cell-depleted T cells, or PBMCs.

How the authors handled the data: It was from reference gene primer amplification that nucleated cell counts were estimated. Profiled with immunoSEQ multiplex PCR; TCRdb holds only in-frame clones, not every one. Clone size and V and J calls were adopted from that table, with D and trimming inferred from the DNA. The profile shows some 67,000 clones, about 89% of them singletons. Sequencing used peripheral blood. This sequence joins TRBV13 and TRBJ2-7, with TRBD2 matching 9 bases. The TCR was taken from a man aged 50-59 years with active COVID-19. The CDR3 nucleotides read TGTGCCAGCAGCTTAAACGGCGGGAGGGCCGGGGCCCAGCAGTACTTC. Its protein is CASSLNGGRAGAQQYF.